The 15 T cell receptor beta chains listed next were all sequenced from one sample in a study of T cells in Graves' hyperthyroidism and ophthalmopathy. Authors of the study amplified TCR beta CDR3 regions from RNA transcripts. The primer set for the first-round RT-PCR of the TCR CDR3 was HTBI. From the multiplex PCR reads, TCRdb called clonotypes with MiXCR, one entry per CDR3 protein. The sample records 300,000 to 400,000 distinct CDR3 sequences, about 15% being singletons. The sequencing sample was made of blood. All receptors derive from a woman between 25 and 40 years old with Graves' hyperthyroidism.

Many counts were recorded for this clonotype. The chain joins TRBV28 to TRBJ2-1; D gene unclear. Trimming took 5 bases from V and 2 from J, leaving 13 bases between them. From germline, CDR1 is MDHEN and CDR2 SYDVKM. This CDR3 is 15 amino acids long. The CDR3 loop reads CASSPPSRTYNEQFF. CDR3 bases: TGTGCCAGCAGTCCCCCTTCGAGGACCTACAATGAGCAGTTCTTC.

In its sample, this clonotype was seen many times. The rearrangement joins TRBV2 to TRBJ2-4; D is ambiguous. CDR1 SNHLY and CDR2 FYNNEI come from the germline V gene. V lost 6 bases and J lost 8, with 11 bases in between. This CDR3 has 12 amino acids. The CDR3 DNA reads as TGTGCCAGCAGGGACGAAAGCGACATTCAGTACTTC. It is translated as CASRDESDIQYF.

The sample holds many counts of this clonotype. The rearrangement uses TRBV10-3 and TRBJ2-1; the D is unclear. This CDR3 is built from 13 residues. The germline V and J ends were trimmed by 3 bases and 10 bases, with 13 bases remaining between them. Per the germline V gene, CDR1 is ENHRY and CDR2 is SYGVKD. CDR3 amino acids: CAISDDPAMEQFF. For the CDR3, the DNA is TGTGCCATCAGTGACGACCCCGCCATGGAGCAGTTCTTC.

This chain uses TRBV4-1 with TRBJ2-1; D is perhaps TRBD2 (6 bases). V dropped 1 base and J dropped 9 bases, with 16 bases sitting between them. The germline gives CDR1 MGHRA, CDR2 YSYEKL. The CDR3 length is 15 residues. The CDR3 bases are TGCGCCAGCAGCCAAGTCTTAGGGGCGGGAAGTGAGCAGTTCTTC. This encodes CASSQVLGAGSEQFF.

This clonotype was seen many times. This chain links TRBV7-9 with TRBJ2-5; D is unclear. V lost 8 bases to trimming and J lost 2 bases, with 3 bases between them. The CDR3 length is 10 residues. The germline gives CDR1 SEHNR, CDR2 FQNEAQ (reference sequence). CDR3 sequence (DNA): TGTGCCAGCGGACAAGAGACCCAGTACTTC. Translating it yields CASGQETQYF.

This chain joins TRBV10-3 and TRBJ2-1, with D unclear. Germline CDR1 reads ENHRY; CDR2 reads SYGVKD. Trimming removed 7 bases from V and 1 base from J, with 8 bases in between. This CDR3 comprises 13 residues. CDR3 sequence reads: CAIKARSYNEQFF. The CDR3 bases are TGTGCCATCAAAGCGCGGTCCTACAATGAGCAGTTCTTC.

The rearrangement joins TRBV25-1 to TRBJ2-7; a possible D gene is TRBD2 (6 bases). Between the trimmed V and J ends, which lost 3 bases and 3 bases, there was a span of 12 bases. The CDR3 is 14 residues long. CDR1 is MGHDK and CDR2 is SYGVNS in the germline V gene. The CDR3 DNA reads as TGTGCCAGCAGTGATCCGGGACTGAACTACGAGCAGTACTTC. This sequence encodes CASSDPGLNYEQYF.

This clonotype was counted a few times. V and J are TRBV11-2 and TRBJ2-6; D gene ambiguous. The V gene's germline CDR1 is SGHAT and CDR2 FQNNGV. Deletions cut 2 bases from V and 0 bases from J, with 5 bases between. CDR3 size: 15 residues. The CDR3 spells CASSLTYSGANVLTF. CDR3 nucleotides: TGTGCCAGCAGCTTAACCTACTCTGGGGCCAACGTCCTGACTTTC.

The rearrangement joins TRBV30 to TRBJ1-1; D is undetermined. This CDR3 is built from 13 residues. V lost 4 bases and J 1 base, leaving 10 bases between the germline ends. CDR1 and CDR2 from the germline V gene are GTSNPN and SVGIG (reference sequence). CDR3 loop: CAWNVVGNTEAFF. The CDR3 nucleotides are TGTGCCTGGAATGTGGTGGGGAACACTGAAGCTTTCTTT.

This clonotype occurred many times. The rearrangement joins TRBV7-2 to TRBJ1-2; possibly TRBD1 for D (5 bases). Germline CDR1 is SGHTA and CDR2 is FQGNSA. The length of the CDR3 is 15 residues. Trimming removed 2 bases from V and 1 base from J, with 11 bases in between. For the CDR3, the DNA is TGTGCCAGCAGCTTAATCAGAGGGGATAACTATGGCTACACCTTC. It translates to CASSLIRGDNYGYTF.

This clonotype occurred many times. V usage is TRBV20-1 and J usage is TRBJ1-5; 9 bases agree with TRBD1. This CDR3 has 13 amino acids. CDR1 is DFQATT and CDR2 is SNEGSKA in the germline V gene (reference sequence). Unmatched junction bases numbered 4, after V lost 6 bases and J lost 4 bases. The CDR3 bases are TGCAGTGCATATGACAGGGGGAATCAGCCCCAGCATTTT. This encodes CSAYDRGNQPQHF.

This clonotype has a count of ten or more. The rearrangement joins TRBV28 to TRBJ1-2; D perhaps matches TRBD1 (6 bases). CDR1 MDHEN and CDR2 SYDVKM come from the germline V gene. The CDR3 has 14 residues. Trimming shortened V by 5 bases and J by 8 bases, and 18 bases separated the two germline ends. The chain's CDR3 is CASSPPNGGRGYTF. The CDR3 nucleotides are TGTGCCAGCAGTCCCCCCAACGGGGGCCGCGGCTACACCTTC.

The sample holds many counts of this clonotype. The chain combines TRBV5-1 with TRBJ2-1; D may correspond to TRBD1 or TRBD2 (5 bases each). The germline V and J ends were trimmed by 4 bases and 10 bases, with 12 bases remaining between them. In germline, CDR1 is SGHRS, CDR2 YFSETQ. This CDR3 spans 12 amino acids. The CDR3 DNA sequence: TGCGCCAGCAGCGGGGGTTACCACGAGCAGTTCTTC. It yields the protein CASSGGYHEQFF.

This clonotype was seen many times. The chain employs TRBV6-1 and TRBJ2-7, with 7 bases aligning to TRBD1. Germline values: CDR1 MNHNS, CDR2 SASEGT. There are 16 residues in the CDR3. V dropped 1 base and J dropped 2; count of bases not matched to a gene: 8. CDR3 amino acids: CASSEGGTATPYEQYF. The CDR3 DNA reads as TGTGCCAGCAGTGAAGGGGGGACAGCGACGCCCTACGAGCAGTACTTC.

This clonotype has at least ten counts. V is TRBV18 and J is TRBJ2-7, with 8 bases matching TRBD2. CDR1 and CDR2 from the germline V gene are KGHSH and LQKENI. The CDR3 extends over 18 amino acids. The ends lost 2 bases at V and 2 bases at J; junction bases unmatched: 14. The CDR3 spells CASSPVARSGTRTYEQYF. CDR3 DNA: TGTGCCAGCTCACCAGTGGCACGGTCCGGGACTAGAACCTACGAGCAGTACTTC.